The rows below give T cell receptor beta chains drawn from one sample of a study of blood T cell repertoires in COVID-19. Sequencing used immunoSEQ multiplex PCR; TCRdb keeps in-frame clones, though not all of them. The sample has some 290,000 clones, 90% seen once. Sample: peripheral blood. The receptors derive from a woman in her twenties or thirties with COVID-19, enrolled during active disease. Both conserved end residues are part of each CDR3. A D gene is named only where the DNA matches it firmly. The size entry is marked missing in some rows and otherwise reads once, few, many or a size class.

NA TRBJ2-5 NA TRBV5-1 CASSLLDPGIYQETQYF TGCGCCAGCAGCTTGTTGGATCCCGGGATATACCAAGAGACCCAGTACTTC
NA TRBJ1-2 NA TRBV9 CASSVDVPPSGGYTF TGTGCCAGCAGCGTAGATGTACCCCCGAGCGGTGGCTACACCTTC
NA TRBJ1-2 NA TRBV12-3/TRBV12-4 CASTDTRNYGYTF TGTGCCAGCACCGACACGAGAAACTATGGCTACACCTTC
NA TRBJ1-1 NA TRBV2 CASSSGNTEAFF TGTGCCAGCAGTTCGGGGAACACTGAAGCTTTCTTT
NA TRBJ2-3 TRBD2 TRBV18 CASSPLRLAGLTDTQYF TGTGCCAGCTCACCGCTTAGACTAGCGGGGCTCACAGATACGCAGTATTTT
NA TRBJ2-2 TRBD1 TRBV7-9 CASSFGTGNTGELFF TGTGCCAGCAGCTTCGGGACAGGGAACACCGGGGAGCTGTTTTTT
NA TRBJ2-1 NA TRBV7-9 CASSPREVNEQFF TGTGCCAGCAGCCCGAGGGAGGTCAATGAGCAGTTCTTC
NA TRBJ2-5 NA TRBV18 CASSLSVEGAETQYF TGTGCCAGCTCCCTCAGTGTGGAGGGCGCGGAGACCCAGTACTTC
NA TRBJ1-1 TRBD1 TRBV30 CAWTQDRGQAFF TGTGCCTGGACCCAGGACAGGGGGCAAGCTTTCTTT
NA TRBJ1-6 TRBD1 TRBV5-5 CASSQTDRASPLHF TGTGCCAGCAGCCAGACTGACAGGGCTTCACCCCTCCACTTT
NA TRBJ2-3 NA TRBV6-1 CASSEGELRTDTQYF TGTGCCAGCAGTGAAGGGGAGCTCCGCACAGATACGCAGTATTTT
NA TRBJ2-3 TRBD2 TRBV7-8 CASSLGVAGEGTDTQYF TGTGCCAGCAGCTTAGGGGTAGCGGGGGAGGGAACAGATACGCAGTATTTT
NA TRBJ1-5 TRBD1 TRBV28 CAGQTTGVNQPQHF TGTGCCGGGCAGACGACAGGGGTAAATCAGCCCCAGCATTTT
NA TRBJ1-2 TRBD1 TRBV2 CASSRFGQGASGYTF TGTGCCAGCAGTCGATTCGGACAGGGGGCGAGTGGCTACACCTTC
NA TRBJ1-2 NA TRBV30 CAWSASNYGYTF TGTGCCTGGAGTGCCTCTAACTATGGCTACACCTTC
NA TRBJ1-6 NA TRBV10-2 CASRDGNSPLHF TGCGCCAGCAGAGACGGGAATTCACCCCTCCACTTT
NA TRBJ1-1 NA TRBV5-1 CASSLVGRRDTEAFF TGCGCCAGCAGCTTGGTAGGGAGGAGGGACACTGAAGCTTTCTTT
once TRBJ1-2 NA TRBV6-5 CASSYRDFYGYTF TGTGCCAGCAGTTACAGGGACTTCTATGGCTACACCTTC
NA TRBJ2-5 TRBD2 TRBV9 CASSVGLSGSSRETQYF TGTGCCAGCAGCGTCGGTCTTAGCGGGAGTTCGCGAGAGACCCAGTACTTC
once TRBJ2-1 TRBD2 TRBV2 CASRAFTSGSNNEQFF TGTGCCAGCAGAGCCTTCACTAGCGGGAGTAACAATGAGCAGTTCTTC
NA TRBJ1-5 NA TRBV19 CASSIGRGNQPQHF TGTGCCAGTAGTATCGGGAGGGGCAATCAGCCCCAGCATTTT
NA TRBJ1-3 TRBD1 TRBV14 CASSPRQGIAGNTIYF TGTGCCAGCAGCCCTCGACAGGGAATTGCTGGAAACACCATATATTTT
NA TRBJ2-5 TRBD1 TRBV11-2 CASSGGQGETQYF TGTGCCAGCAGCGGTGGACAGGGGGAGACCCAGTACTTC
NA TRBJ1-5 NA TRBV2 CASSRGLVNQPQHF TGTGCCAGCAGCCGAGGACTGGTTAATCAGCCCCAGCATTTT
NA TRBJ2-1 TRBD1 TRBV7-9 CASSLNARTGGFDEQFF TGTGCCAGCAGCTTAAACGCGAGGACAGGGGGCTTCGATGAGCAGTTCTTC
many TRBJ2-1 TRBD1 TRBV27 CASRPGQISNEQFF TGTGCCAGCCGACCGGGACAGATCTCTAATGAGCAGTTCTTC
once TRBJ1-1 NA TRBV6-4 CASSDDTGKGGTEAFF TGTGCCAGCAGCGACGACACTGGGAAGGGAGGTACTGAAGCTTTCTTT
NA TRBJ2-7 NA TRBV30 CAWSAQGVYEQYF TGTGCCTGGAGTGCACAGGGTGTGTACGAGCAGTACTTC
NA TRBJ2-1 NA TRBV20-1 CSATRINEQFF TGCAGTGCCACTAGAATCAATGAGCAGTTCTTC
NA TRBJ1-2 TRBD1 TRBV5-1 CASSLLTGNYGYTF TGCGCCAGCAGCTTGTTGACAGGGAACTATGGCTACACCTTC
NA TRBJ1-1 NA TRBV5-4 CASSSIGGVTEAFF TGTGCCAGCAGCTCAATTGGGGGGGTCACTGAAGCTTTCTTT